The 2 T cell receptor beta chains below all came from one sample that was sequenced in a study of CD8 T cells in ankylosing spondylitis. TCRdb analysed the 5' RACE reads with MiXCR anew, one entry per CDR3 protein. The table has 80,000 to 100,000 distinct CDR3 sequences, about 8.1% seen once. The sequenced sample was blood, either unsorted or a sorted T cell fraction (not recorded which). Receptors originate from a male donor with ankylosing spondylitis or in good health (not recorded which).

This clonotype was counted at least ten times. The J gene is TRBJ2-5, the V gene TRBV5-1, with a weak D call TRBD1 (6 bases). CDR1 is SGHRS, CDR2 YFSETQ, per germline. There are 14 residues in the CDR3. V was shortened by 2 bases and J by 5 bases, with 13 bases between the two germline ends. CDR3 loop: CASSFVGAHETQYF. The CDR3 DNA follows: TGCGCCAGCAGCTTTGTGGGGGCGCACGAGACCCAGTACTTC.

This clonotype was seen many times. J is TRBJ2-7 and V is TRBV7-2, with D hard to call. Germline CDR1 reads SGHTA; CDR2 reads FQGNSA. The length of the CDR3 is 11 residues. The V and J ends lost 5 bases and 3 bases respectively, with 5 bases between them. The CDR3 here is CASSELYEQYF. The DNA of the CDR3 is TGTGCCAGCAGCGAACTCTACGAGCAGTACTTC.